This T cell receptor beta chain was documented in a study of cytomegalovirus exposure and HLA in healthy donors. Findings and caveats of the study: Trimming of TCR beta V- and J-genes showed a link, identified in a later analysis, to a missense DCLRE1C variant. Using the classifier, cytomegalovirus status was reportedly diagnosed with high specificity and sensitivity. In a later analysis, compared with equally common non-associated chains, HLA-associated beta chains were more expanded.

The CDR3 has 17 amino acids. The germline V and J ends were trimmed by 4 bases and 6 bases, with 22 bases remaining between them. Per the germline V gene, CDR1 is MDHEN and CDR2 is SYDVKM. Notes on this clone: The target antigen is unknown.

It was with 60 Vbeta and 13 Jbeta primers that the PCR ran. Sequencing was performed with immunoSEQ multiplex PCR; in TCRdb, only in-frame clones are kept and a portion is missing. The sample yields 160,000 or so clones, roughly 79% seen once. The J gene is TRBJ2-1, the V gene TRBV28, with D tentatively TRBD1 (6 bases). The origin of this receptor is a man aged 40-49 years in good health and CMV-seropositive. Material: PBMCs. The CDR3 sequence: CASSSLRQVIRSNEQFF. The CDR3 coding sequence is TGTGCCAGCAGTTCCCTTCGACAGGTAATTAGGTCCAATGAGCAGTTCTTC.